The sequence of this TCR beta chain was determined in a study of vaccination effects on CD4 cells after COVID-19. Notes on this clone: Its matching antigen is unknown.

Cells that had been cultured for 9 to 10 days were the source of isolated CD4+ T cells. Two doses of BNT162b2 or mRNA-1273 vaccine were administered to participants. The repertoire was sequenced with immunoSEQ multiplex PCR; TCRdb's copy has only in-frame clones and lacks some. Altogether 8,000 to 10,000 clones are present, approximately 72% being singletons, with the ten largest covering roughly a tenth. The CDR3 covers 13 residues. The V and J ends lost 4 bases and 4 bases, in that order; junction bases with no gene match: 4. The germline V gene has CDR1 SGHRS and CDR2 YFSETQ. This clonotype originated in a human donor who received a COVID-19 vaccine. The specimen was CD4+ T cells from PBMCs cultured without peptide, collected after COVID-19 vaccination. The rearrangement uses TRBV5-1 and TRBJ2-7, with 8 bases that match TRBD1. CDR3 in amino acids: CASSQDRVYEQYF. CDR3 in DNA: TGCGCCAGCAGCCAGGACAGGGTTTACGAGCAGTACTTC. Complete variable domain (other parts from reference TRBV5-1 and TRBJ2-7): KAGVTQTPRYLIKTRGQQVTLSCSPISGHRSVSWYQQTPGQGLQFLFEYFSETQRNKGNFPGRFSGRQFSNSRSEMNVSTLELGDSALYLCASSQDRVYEQYFGPGTRLTVT.